A selection of T cell receptor beta chains follows, all from one sample in a study of T cells expressing NK-cell markers. From its re-call of the 5' RACE reads, TCRdb lists each CDR3 protein once, without DNA. Its table lists about 160,000 distinct CDR3 sequences. Sequencing was done on a sample of blood T cells: a sorted CD56 or NKG2C T cell subset, CD4+ or CD8+ T cells, or bulk PBMC T cells (not recorded which). These TCRs come from a man aged 18-75 years in good health. Each CDR3 is given with its conserved first and last residue.

J | V | CDR3
TRBJ2-3 | TRBV5-6 | CASSTIAGSTDTQYF
TRBJ1-2 | TRBV12-3/TRBV12-4 | CASSHGLGKVNYGYTF
TRBJ2-3 | TRBV20-1 | CSARPTHTQYF
TRBJ1-1 | TRBV30 | CAWSLTFWGSGTEAFF
TRBJ2-2 | TRBV9 | CASSVVASWNTGELFF
TRBJ2-2 | TRBV12-3/TRBV12-4 | CASSLRQKITNTGELFF
TRBJ1-1 | TRBV7-9 | CASSSTLKEAFF
TRBJ2-5 | TRBV3-1 | CASEGTGETQYF
TRBJ2-7 | TRBV7-6 | CASSLAGTGSLAYEQYF
TRBJ1-2 | TRBV18 | CASLSLDSVGSPNYGYTF